A single sample is the source of the 3 T cell receptor beta chains below, sequenced in a study of control samples from healthy donors and cancer patients. Repertoires were generated with immunoSEQ multiplex PCR, while TCRdb's copy carries only in-frame clones and drops some. This table holds about 86,000 clones, approximately 95% found once. Sequenced material: blood. Every receptor here comes from a woman aged 30 to 39 in good health.

This clone appeared once. The chain is built from TRBV6-6 and TRBJ1-5; the match to TRBD1 covers 7 bases. CDR1 and CDR2 from the germline V gene are MNHNY and SVGAGI (reference sequence). After removal of 2 bases from V and 7 bases from J, the junction contained 5 bases not matched to a gene. This CDR3 is 14 amino acids long. In DNA, the CDR3 is TGTGCCAGCAGTTACAGGGGGCGCGGACAGCCCCAGCATTTT. Translation: CASSYRGRGQPQHF.

This clone was found once. The V gene is TRBV23-1, the J gene TRBJ1-1; D not resolved. TRBV23-1 is treated as an ORF (open reading frame) with a function not yet certain. The CDR3 has 17 amino acids. The germline V and J ends were trimmed by 0 bases and 0 bases, with 14 bases remaining between them. This CDR3 reads CASSQSPDIGLNTEAFF. In DNA, the CDR3 is TGCGCCAGCAGTCAATCCCCCGACATAGGCCTGAACACTGAAGCTTTCTTT.

The rearrangement uses TRBV3-1 (or the pseudogene TRBV3-2) and TRBJ2-3; D perhaps matches TRBD2 (6 bases). The CDR3 loop spans 15 amino acids. Germline loops: CDR1 LGHDT, CDR2 YNNKEL (reference sequence). Trimming left V 6 bases short and J 0 bases short, with 13 bases between. CDR3 nucleotides: TGTGCCAGCAGAACCACCGGGACTAGCACAGATACGCAGTATTTT. Translated: CASRTTGTSTDTQYF.